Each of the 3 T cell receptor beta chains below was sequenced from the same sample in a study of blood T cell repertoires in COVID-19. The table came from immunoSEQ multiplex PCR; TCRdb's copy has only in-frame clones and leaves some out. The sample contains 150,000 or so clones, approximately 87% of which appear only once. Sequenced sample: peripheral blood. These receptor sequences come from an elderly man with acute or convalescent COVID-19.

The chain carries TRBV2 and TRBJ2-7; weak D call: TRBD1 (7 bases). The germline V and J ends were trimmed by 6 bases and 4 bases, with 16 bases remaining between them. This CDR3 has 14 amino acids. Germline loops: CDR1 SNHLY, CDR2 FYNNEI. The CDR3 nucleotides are TGTGCCAGCAGGGAGGGTGAGGGGGCTTACGAGCAGTACTTC. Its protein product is CASREGEGAYEQYF. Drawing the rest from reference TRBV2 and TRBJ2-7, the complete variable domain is EPEVTQTPSHQVTQMGQEVILRCVPISNHLYFYWYRQILGQKVEFLVSFYNNEISEKSEIFDDQFSVERPDGSNFTLKIRSTKLEDSAMYFCASREGEGAYEQYFGPGTRLTVT.

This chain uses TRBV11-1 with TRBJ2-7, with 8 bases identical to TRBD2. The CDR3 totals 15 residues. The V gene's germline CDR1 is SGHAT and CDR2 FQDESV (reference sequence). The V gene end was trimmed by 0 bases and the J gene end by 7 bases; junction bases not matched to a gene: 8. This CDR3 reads CASSLALAGTGEQYF. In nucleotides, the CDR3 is TGTGCCAGCAGCTTAGCTCTAGCGGGTACCGGGGAGCAGTACTTC.

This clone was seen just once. This chain's CDR3 is CASSDRQGGNEKLFF. CDR3 DNA: TGCGCCAGCAGCGACAGACAGGGGGGTAATGAAAAACTGTTTTTT. The rearrangement uses TRBV5-1 and TRBJ1-4, with 9 positions matching TRBD1. Germline lookup yields CDR1 SGHRS and CDR2 YFSETQ. The CDR3 length is 15 residues. V shed 4 bases and J 4 bases; nucleotides not matched to a gene: 5. Based on the CDR3 plus reference TRBV5-1 and TRBJ1-4, the full variable domain is KAGVTQTPRYLIKTRGQQVTLSCSPISGHRSVSWYQQTPGQGLQFLFEYFSETQRNKGNFPGRFSGRQFSNSRSEMNVSTLELGDSALYLCASSDRQGGNEKLFFGSGTQLSVL.